This entry is about one T cell receptor beta chain. The protocol was immunoSEQ multiplex PCR, while the TCRdb copy is restricted to in-frame clones and leaves out a portion. In the table there are roughly 32,000 clones, under 95% of which are singletons. The germline V gene has CDR1 MGHRA and CDR2 YSYEKL. Germline trimming cut 1 base from V and 4 bases from J; bases unmatched to any gene: 4. The CDR3 spans 14 residues. Time point given: new active TB diagnosis, blood taken before or within 7 days of starting treatment. This specimen comes from a study of T cells in tuberculosis. The material sequenced was PBMCs, taken at tuberculosis diagnosis. This TCR came from an adult with tuberculosis. J is TRBJ2-7 and V is TRBV4-1, with 7 bases lining up with TRBD2. The CDR3 protein is CASSQGASGYEQYF. Written as DNA, the CDR3 is TGCGCCAGCAGCCAAGGGGCTAGCGGATACGAGCAGTACTTC.